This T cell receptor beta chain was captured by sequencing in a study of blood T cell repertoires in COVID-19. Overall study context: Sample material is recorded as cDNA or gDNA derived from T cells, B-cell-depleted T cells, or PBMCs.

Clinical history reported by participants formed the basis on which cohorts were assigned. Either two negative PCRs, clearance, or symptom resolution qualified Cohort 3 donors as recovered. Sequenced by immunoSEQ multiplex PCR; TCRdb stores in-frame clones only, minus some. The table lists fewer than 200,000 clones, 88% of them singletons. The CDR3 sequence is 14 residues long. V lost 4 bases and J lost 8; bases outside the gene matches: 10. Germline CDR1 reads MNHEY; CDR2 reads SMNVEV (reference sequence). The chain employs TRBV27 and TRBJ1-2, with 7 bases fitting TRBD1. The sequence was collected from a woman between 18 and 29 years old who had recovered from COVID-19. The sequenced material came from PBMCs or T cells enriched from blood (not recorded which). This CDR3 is CASSSLDRLEGYTF. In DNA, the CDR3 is TGTGCCAGCAGTTCCCTGGACAGGTTGGAGGGCTACACCTTC.